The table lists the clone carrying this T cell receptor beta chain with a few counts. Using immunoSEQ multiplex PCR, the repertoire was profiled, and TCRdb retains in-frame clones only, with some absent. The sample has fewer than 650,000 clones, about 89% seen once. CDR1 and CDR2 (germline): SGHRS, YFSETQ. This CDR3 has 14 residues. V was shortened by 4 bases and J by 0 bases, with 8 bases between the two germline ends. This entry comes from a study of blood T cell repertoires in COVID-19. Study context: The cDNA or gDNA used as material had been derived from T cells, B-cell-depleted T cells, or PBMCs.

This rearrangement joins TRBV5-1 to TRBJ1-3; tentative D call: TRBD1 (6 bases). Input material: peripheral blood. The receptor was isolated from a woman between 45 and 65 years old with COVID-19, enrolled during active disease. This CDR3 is CASSPQGSGNTIYF. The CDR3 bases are TGCGCCAGCAGCCCACAGGGCTCTGGAAACACCATATATTTT. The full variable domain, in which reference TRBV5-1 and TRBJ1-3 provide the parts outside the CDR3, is KAGVTQTPRYLIKTRGQQVTLSCSPISGHRSVSWYQQTPGQGLQFLFEYFSETQRNKGNFPGRFSGRQFSNSRSEMNVSTLELGDSALYLCASSPQGSGNTIYFGEGSWLTVV.